The present entry profiles one T cell receptor (beta chain) with its context. Its antigen is unidentified. This CDR3 region has 12 residues. Germline loops: CDR1 ENHRY, CDR2 SYGVKD. The V end lost 10 bases, the J end lost 12 bases, and 21 bases lay between the germline ends. Assay: immunoSEQ multiplex PCR; the TCRdb copy retains only in-frame clones and omits some. The table has 9,500 to 13,000 clones, about 75% seen once. This sample is drawn from a study of circulating tumor DNA in untreated peripheral T-cell lymphoma. Study-wide results and caveats: Tumor-specific clonotypes were found in about three quarters of patients.

The V call is TRBV10-3, the J call TRBJ1-2; possibly TRBD1 for D (5 bases). This clonotype was sampled from a human donor with peripheral T-cell lymphoma. Material: tumor tissue. This chain's CDR3 is CATQRLAGLHTF. The CDR3 DNA is TGTGCCACTCAACGTCTGGCGGGACTCCACACCTTC.